This T cell receptor beta chain was sequenced in a study of Ad26.COV2.S vaccination and SARS-CoV-2 variants. Across the study: Administration of Ad26.COV2.S was intramuscular, either once or twice 56 days apart.

V was pared by 2 bases and J by 1 base, with 6 bases between. Per the germline V gene, CDR1 is MNHEY and CDR2 is SVGEGT. The CDR3 spans 15 residues. Treatment denoted: around 19 received Ad26.COV2.S at low or high dose, single or two shots; several received placebo; per-sample allocation not given. Vaccine and placebo recipients were sampled on day 63 after the first injection. Details on this clone: The antigen is undetermined.

Using immunoSEQ multiplex PCR, the repertoire was profiled, and TCRdb retains in-frame clones only, with some absent. The data show about 420,000 clones, over 75% seen once. Findings and limits, study-wide: Responses of spike-specific T cells (both CD8+ and CD4+) reportedly showed substantial breadth after vaccination.

The chain employs TRBV6-2 or TRBV6-3 and TRBJ1-6; D is uncertain. The receptor was isolated from a person between 18 and 65 years old who received the Ad26.COV2.S COVID-19 vaccine or a placebo. The material sequenced was peripheral blood, taken in a trial of Ad26.COV2.S vaccine versus placebo. CDR3 coding DNA: TGTGCCAGCAGTTACAGGGTTTCCTATAATTCACCCCTCCACTTT. Translated, it gives CASSYRVSYNSPLHF.